This TCR beta chain was recorded in a study of CD8 T cells in Susac syndrome. The trim removed 4 bases at V and 4 bases at J, leaving 16 bases unmatched. CDR1 is SGHRS, CDR2 YFSETQ, per germline. The CDR3 spans 18 residues. The RNA input was 0.5 to 1 ug, and it was reverse transcribed with random hexamers. In TCRdb, the immunoSEQ multiplex PCR reads were re-called with MiXCR into one record per CDR3 protein. The sample shows 50,000 or so distinct CDR3 sequences, more than 85% of them seen only once. Material for sequencing was CD8+ T cells from PBMCs. The rearrangement links TRBV5-1 to TRBJ2-7; 11 bases match TRBD1. This clonotype was sampled from a human donor in good health. The CDR3: CASSPGQGEADFSYEQYF. Written as DNA, the CDR3 is TGCGCCAGCAGCCCGGGACAGGGGGAAGCGGATTTTAGTTACGAGCAGTACTTC. The entire variable domain, with the rest obtained from reference TRBV5-1 and TRBJ2-7, is as follows: KAGVTQTPRYLIKTRGQQVTLSCSPISGHRSVSWYQQTPGQGLQFLFEYFSETQRNKGNFPGRFSGRQFSNSRSEMNVSTLELGDSALYLCASSPGQGEADFSYEQYFGPGTRLTVT.